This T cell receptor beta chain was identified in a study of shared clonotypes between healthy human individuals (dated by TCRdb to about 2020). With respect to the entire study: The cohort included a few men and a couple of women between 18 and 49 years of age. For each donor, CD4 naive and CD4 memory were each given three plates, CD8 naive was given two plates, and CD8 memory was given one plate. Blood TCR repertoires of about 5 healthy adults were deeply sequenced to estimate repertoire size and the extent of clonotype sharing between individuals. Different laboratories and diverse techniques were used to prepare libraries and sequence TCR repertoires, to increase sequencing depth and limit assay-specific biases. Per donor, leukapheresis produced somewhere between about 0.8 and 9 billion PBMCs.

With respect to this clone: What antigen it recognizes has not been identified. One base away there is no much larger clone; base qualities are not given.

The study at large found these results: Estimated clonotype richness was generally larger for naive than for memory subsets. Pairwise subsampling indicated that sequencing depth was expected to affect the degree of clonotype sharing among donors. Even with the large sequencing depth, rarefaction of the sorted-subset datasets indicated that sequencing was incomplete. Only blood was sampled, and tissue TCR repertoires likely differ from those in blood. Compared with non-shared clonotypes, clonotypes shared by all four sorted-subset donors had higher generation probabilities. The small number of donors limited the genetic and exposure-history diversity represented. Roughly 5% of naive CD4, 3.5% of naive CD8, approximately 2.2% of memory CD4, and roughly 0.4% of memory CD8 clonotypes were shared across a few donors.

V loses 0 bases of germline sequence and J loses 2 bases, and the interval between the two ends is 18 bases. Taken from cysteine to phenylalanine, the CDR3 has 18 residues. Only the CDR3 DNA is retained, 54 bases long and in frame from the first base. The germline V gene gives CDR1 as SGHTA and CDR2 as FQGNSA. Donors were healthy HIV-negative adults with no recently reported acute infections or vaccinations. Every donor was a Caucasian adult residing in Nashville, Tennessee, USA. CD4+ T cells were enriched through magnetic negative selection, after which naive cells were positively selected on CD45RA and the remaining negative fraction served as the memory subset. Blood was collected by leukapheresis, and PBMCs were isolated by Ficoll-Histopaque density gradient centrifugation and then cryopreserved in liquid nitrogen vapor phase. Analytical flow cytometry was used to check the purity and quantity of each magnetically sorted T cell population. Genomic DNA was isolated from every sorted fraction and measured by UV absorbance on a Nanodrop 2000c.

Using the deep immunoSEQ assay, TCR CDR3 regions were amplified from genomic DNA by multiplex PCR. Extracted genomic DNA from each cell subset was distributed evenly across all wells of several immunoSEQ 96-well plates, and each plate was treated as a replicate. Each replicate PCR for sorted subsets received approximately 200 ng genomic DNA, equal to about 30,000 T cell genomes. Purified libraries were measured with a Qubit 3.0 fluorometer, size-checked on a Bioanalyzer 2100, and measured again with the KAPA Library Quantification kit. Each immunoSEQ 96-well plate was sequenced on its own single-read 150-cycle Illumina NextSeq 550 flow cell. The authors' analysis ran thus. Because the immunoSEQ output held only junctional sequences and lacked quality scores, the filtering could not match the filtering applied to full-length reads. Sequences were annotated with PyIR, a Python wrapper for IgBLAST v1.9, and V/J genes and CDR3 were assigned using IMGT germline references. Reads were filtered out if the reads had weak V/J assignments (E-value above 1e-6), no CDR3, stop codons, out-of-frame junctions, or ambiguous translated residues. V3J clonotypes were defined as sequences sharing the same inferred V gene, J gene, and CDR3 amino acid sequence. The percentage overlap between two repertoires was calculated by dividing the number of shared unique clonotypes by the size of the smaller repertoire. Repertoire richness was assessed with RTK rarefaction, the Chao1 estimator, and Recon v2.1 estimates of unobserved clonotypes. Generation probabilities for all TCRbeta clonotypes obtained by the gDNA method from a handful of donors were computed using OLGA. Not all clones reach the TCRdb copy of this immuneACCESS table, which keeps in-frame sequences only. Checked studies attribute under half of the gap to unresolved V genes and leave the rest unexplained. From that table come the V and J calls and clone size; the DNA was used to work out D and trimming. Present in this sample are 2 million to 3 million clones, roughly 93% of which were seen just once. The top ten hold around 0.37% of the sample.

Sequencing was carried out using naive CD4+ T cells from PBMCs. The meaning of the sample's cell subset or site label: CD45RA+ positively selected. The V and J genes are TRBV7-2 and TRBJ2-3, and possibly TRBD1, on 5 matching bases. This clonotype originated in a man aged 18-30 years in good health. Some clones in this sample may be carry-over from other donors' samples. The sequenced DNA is TGTGCCAGCAGCTTAGCGCTAAGCGCAGGGCCTTCCACAGATACGCAGTATTTT. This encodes CASSLALSAGPSTDTQYF.